This entry is about one TCR beta chain. The antigen remains undetermined. This sample is drawn from a study of B cell selection in AIRE deficiency. General study findings and limits: Only about 9% of approximately 3,700 shared Treg sequences were patient-specific; 31.6% healthy-specific. Only TCRbeta was sequenced; more than 35% of shared healthy Treg sequences appeared in Tconv.

Authors' methods: Conventional T cell pools: approximately 99,000 distinct patient, approximately 130,000 donor TCRbeta sequences. This table comes from immunoSEQ multiplex PCR, and its TCRdb copy is limited to in-frame clones, with some not included. V and J calls and clone size are copied from that table; D and trimming were computed from the DNA. The sample includes 20,000 to 30,000 clones, 95% to 98% of them seen just once. Germline CDR1 MNHEY, CDR2 SVGAGI. The CDR3 totals 13 residues. Trimming stripped 5 bases from V and 1 base from J, with 8 bases between. The sorted conventional CD4 T cells were gated as CD4+CD127+.

The chain employs TRBV6-5 and TRBJ1-1; D is ambiguous. The sequencing sample was made of CD4+CD127+ conventional T cells sorted from PBMCs. This clonotype originated in a human donor in good health. The CDR3 sequence is CASSETRNTEAFF. The CDR3 DNA is TGTGCCAGCAGTGAAACAAGGAACACTGAAGCTTTCTTT.